Listed below are T cell receptor beta chains from one sample, sequenced in a study of blood T cell repertoires in COVID-19. Some clones are missing from TCRdb's copy, which holds only in-frame ones; the method was immunoSEQ multiplex PCR. The sample carries hundreds of thousands of clones, just over 85% recorded once. The sequenced material came from peripheral blood. Receptor source: a woman in her twenties or thirties with active or convalescent COVID-19. Both conserved end residues are part of each CDR3. A D gene is named only where the DNA matches it firmly. For some rows the clone size is stated as once, few or many, or as a class when expanded; others skip it.

v_gene	abundance	d_gene	j_gene	CDR3nt	CDR3aa
TRBV19	-	-	TRBJ1-1	TGTGCCAGTAGTAACCCGGGACACCCGAACACTGAAGCTTTCTTT	CASSNPGHPNTEAFF
TRBV14	-	-	TRBJ1-2	TGTGCCAGCAGCCAAGATACTACAGGGCAACGCTATGGCTACACCTTC	CASSQDTTGQRYGYTF
TRBV6-4	-	-	TRBJ2-3	TGTGCCAGCAGTGAAAGCGGGAGCACAGATACGCAGTATTTT	CASSESGSTDTQYF
TRBV21-1	-	-	TRBJ1-6	TGTGCCCGGCGGCGGGGGAGGTTGGACTCACCCCTCCACTTT	CARRRGRLDSPLHF
TRBV7-8	-	TRBD1	TRBJ1-2	TGTGCCAGCAGCCGCCTTGACAGGGAGGACTATGGCTACACCTTC	CASSRLDREDYGYTF
TRBV4-2	few	TRBD1	TRBJ1-1	TGTGCCAGCAGCCAAGATGTCAGGGGGAAGCACACTGAAGCTTTCTTT	CASSQDVRGKHTEAFF
TRBV19	-	TRBD1	TRBJ1-5	TGTGCCAGTATGGGTGCAGGGGGTAGTGGGCAGCCCCAGCATTTT	CASMGAGGSGQPQHF
TRBV28	once	TRBD1	TRBJ2-7	TGTGCCAGCATCGAGGGGGCAACCTACGAGCAGTACTTC	CASIEGATYEQYF
TRBV14	-	-	TRBJ1-1	TGTGCCAGCAGCCAAGATTCAGGGCTTTTAACTGAAGCTTTCTTT	CASSQDSGLLTEAFF
TRBV18	-	-	TRBJ1-1	TGTGCCAGCTCACCCCAGGGATATGGCACTGAAGCTTTCTTT	CASSPQGYGTEAFF
TRBV6-6	-	TRBD2	TRBJ2-1	TGTGCCAGCAGTTACGGCGGGGGGGACTTCTACAATGAGCAGTTCTTC	CASSYGGGDFYNEQFF
TRBV7-2	-	-	TRBJ1-2	TGTGCCAGCAGCTTAGGTCAGTACAGGGCGAGAAATGGCTACACCTTC	CASSLGQYRARNGYTF
TRBV4-2	once	-	TRBJ2-5	TGTGCCAGCAGGCCTATCGGGAAGTCCAGCCAAGAGACCCAGTACTTC	CASRPIGKSSQETQYF
TRBV15	-	TRBD2	TRBJ2-5	TGTGCCACCAGCAGAGATAGACTAGCGGGGCAAGAGACCCAGTACTTC	CATSRDRLAGQETQYF
TRBV24-1	-	TRBD2	TRBJ2-3	TGTGCCACCAGTGATCCGCTAGCGGGCCCAGATACGCAGTATTTT	CATSDPLAGPDTQYF
TRBV4-1	-	TRBD2	TRBJ2-3	TGCGCCAGCAGCCAAGAACCGGGACTAGCGGGAGGATCAGATACGCAGTATTTT	CASSQEPGLAGGSDTQYF
TRBV13	-	-	TRBJ1-1	TGTGCCAGCAGCTTCGGGCGGGGGTACACTGAAGCTTTCTTT	CASSFGRGYTEAFF
TRBV3-1/TRBV3-2	-	-	TRBJ1-2	TGTGCCAGCAGCAAGCCCTCCAACCTTCGCTACACCTTC	CASSKPSNLRYTF
TRBV7-9	-	TRBD1	TRBJ1-2	TGTGCCAGCAGCCTGGGACAGGGAGAGGGCTACACCTTC	CASSLGQGEGYTF
TRBV5-1	-	TRBD2	TRBJ2-1	TGCGCCAGCAGCTTGGCTTGGACTAGCGGGAGTAGGTCCTACAATGAGCAGTTCTTC	CASSLAWTSGSRSYNEQFF
TRBV3-1/TRBV3-2	once	TRBD2	TRBJ2-1	TGTGCCAGCAGCCCCCTCCCTCCCACCAGCGGGGCCAGGAATGAGCAGTTCTTC	CASSPLPPTSGARNEQFF
TRBV9	once	-	TRBJ2-1	TGTGCCAGCAGCGTACAGACTAGCTCCTACAATGAGCAGTTCTTC	CASSVQTSSYNEQFF
TRBV7-8	once	-	TRBJ1-1	TGTGCCAGCAGCATTCAGGGTGGGGTAGGGGGCACTGAAGCTTTCTTT	CASSIQGGVGGTEAFF
TRBV11-2	-	TRBD2	TRBJ2-7	TGTGCCAGCAGCTTAGCATCTAGCGGGGGACTCTACTACGAGCAGTACTTC	CASSLASSGGLYYEQYF
TRBV12-3/TRBV12-4	-	TRBD1	TRBJ1-4	TGTGCCAGCACCAACAGGGGAGCAGAAAAACTGTTTTTT	CASTNRGAEKLFF
TRBV7-2	-	TRBD1	TRBJ1-6	TGTGCCAGCAGCTCCGGGCCGGGACAGGGAGGCTCACCCCTCCACTTT	CASSSGPGQGGSPLHF
TRBV9	-	TRBD1	TRBJ2-7	TGTGCCAGCAGCGTAGGACAGGGGGCCTACGAGCAGTACTTC	CASSVGQGAYEQYF
TRBV4-1	-	TRBD1	TRBJ2-7	TGCGCCAGCAGCCAAGCCGGGACAGGGAACGAGCAGTACTTC	CASSQAGTGNEQYF
TRBV5-6	-	TRBD1	TRBJ1-6	TGTGCCAGCAGCTCGGGAAGGACAGGGGGCGCTTCACCCCTCCACTTT	CASSSGRTGGASPLHF
TRBV12-3/TRBV12-4	-	TRBD2	TRBJ2-5	TGTGCCAGCAGTTTCGCGGGAGAAGAGACCCAGTACTTC	CASSFAGEETQYF
TRBV19	-	-	TRBJ1-5	TGTGCCAGTAGTCCCCGGACAGATAGCAATCAGCCCCAGCATTTT	CASSPRTDSNQPQHF
TRBV5-1	-	TRBD1	TRBJ1-2	TGCGCCAGCAGCCCGGGAAACTTACAGGGGTATGGCTACACCTTC	CASSPGNLQGYGYTF